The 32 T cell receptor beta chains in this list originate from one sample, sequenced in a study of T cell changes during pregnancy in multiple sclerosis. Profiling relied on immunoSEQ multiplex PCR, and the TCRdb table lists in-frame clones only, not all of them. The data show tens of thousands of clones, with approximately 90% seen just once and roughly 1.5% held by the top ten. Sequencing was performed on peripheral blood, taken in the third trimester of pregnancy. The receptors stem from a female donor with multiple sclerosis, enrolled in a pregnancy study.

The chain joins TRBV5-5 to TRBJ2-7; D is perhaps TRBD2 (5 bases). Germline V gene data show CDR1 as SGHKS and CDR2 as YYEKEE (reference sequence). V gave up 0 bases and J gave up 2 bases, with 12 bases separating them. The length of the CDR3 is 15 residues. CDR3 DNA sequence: TGTGCCAGCAGCTTGGAGACGGGATGGACCTACGAGCAGTACTTC. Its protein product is CASSLETGWTYEQYF.

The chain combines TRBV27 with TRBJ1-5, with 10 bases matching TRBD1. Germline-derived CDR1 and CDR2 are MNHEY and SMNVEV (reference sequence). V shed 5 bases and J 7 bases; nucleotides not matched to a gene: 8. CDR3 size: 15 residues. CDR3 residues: CASSTRDRGGQPQHF. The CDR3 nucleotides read TGTGCCAGCAGTACACGGGACAGGGGCGGGCAGCCCCAGCATTTT.

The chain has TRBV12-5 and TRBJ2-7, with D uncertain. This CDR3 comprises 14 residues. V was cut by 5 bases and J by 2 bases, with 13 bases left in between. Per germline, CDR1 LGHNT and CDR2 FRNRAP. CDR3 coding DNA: TGTGCTAGTGGTCTTAACTATCTAGCCTACGAGCAGTACTTC. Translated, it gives CASGLNYLAYEQYF.

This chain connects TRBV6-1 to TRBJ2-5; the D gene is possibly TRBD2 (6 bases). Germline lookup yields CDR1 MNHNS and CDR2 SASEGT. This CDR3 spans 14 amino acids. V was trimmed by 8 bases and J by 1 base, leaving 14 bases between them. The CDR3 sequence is CASFSVGGQETQYF. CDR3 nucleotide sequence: TGTGCCAGCTTCTCAGTCGGGGGCCAAGAGACCCAGTACTTC.

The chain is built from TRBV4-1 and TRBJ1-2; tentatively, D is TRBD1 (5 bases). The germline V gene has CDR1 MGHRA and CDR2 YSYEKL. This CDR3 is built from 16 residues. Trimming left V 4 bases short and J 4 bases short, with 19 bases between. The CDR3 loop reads CASSPAGEGIGYGYTF. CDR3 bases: TGCGCCAGCAGCCCCGCGGGGGAAGGTATTGGCTATGGCTACACCTTC.

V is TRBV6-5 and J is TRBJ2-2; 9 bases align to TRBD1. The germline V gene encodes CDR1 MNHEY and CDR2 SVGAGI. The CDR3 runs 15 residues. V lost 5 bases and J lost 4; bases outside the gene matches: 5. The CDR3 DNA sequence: TGTGCCAGCAGTCAACAGGGGGCGGGCACCGGGGAGCTGTTTTTT. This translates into CASSQQGAGTGELFF.

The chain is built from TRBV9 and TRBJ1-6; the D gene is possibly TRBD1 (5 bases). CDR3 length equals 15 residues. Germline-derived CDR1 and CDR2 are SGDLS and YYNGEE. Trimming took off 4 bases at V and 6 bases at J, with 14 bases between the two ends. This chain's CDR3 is CASSMRTGLNSPLHF. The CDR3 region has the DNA TGTGCCAGCAGCATGAGGACGGGACTTAATTCACCCCTCCACTTT.

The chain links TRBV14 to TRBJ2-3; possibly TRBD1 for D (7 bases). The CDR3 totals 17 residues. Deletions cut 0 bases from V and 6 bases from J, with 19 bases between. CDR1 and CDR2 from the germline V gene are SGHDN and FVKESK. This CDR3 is CASSQDLRGGGMDTQYF. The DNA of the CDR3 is TGTGCCAGCAGCCAAGATCTCCGAGGGGGCGGGATGGATACGCAGTATTTT.

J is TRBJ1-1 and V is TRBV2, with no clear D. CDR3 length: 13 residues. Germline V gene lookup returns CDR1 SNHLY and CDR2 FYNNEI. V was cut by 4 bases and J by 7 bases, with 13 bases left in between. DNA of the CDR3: TGTGCCAGCAGTGTGCAGACTCGAGGTGAAGCTTTCTTT. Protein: CASSVQTRGEAFF.

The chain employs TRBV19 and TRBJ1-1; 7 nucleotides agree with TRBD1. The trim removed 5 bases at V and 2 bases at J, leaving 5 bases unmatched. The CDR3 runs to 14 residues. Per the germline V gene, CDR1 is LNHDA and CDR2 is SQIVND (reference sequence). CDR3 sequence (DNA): TGTGCCAGTAGTGCCGGGACAGTTAACACTGAAGCTTTCTTT. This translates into CASSAGTVNTEAFF.

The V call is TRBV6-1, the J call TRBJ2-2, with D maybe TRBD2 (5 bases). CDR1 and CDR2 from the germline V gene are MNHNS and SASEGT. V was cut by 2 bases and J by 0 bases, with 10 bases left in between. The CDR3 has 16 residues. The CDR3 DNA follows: TGTGCCAGCAGTGAATTTGTAGCGTCGAACACCGGGGAGCTGTTTTTT. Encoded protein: CASSEFVASNTGELFF.

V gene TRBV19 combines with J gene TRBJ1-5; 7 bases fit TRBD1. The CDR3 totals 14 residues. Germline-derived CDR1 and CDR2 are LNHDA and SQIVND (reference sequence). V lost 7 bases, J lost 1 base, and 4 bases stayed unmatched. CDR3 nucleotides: TGTGCCAGTACCAAGACAGGGAGCAATCAGCCCCAGCATTTT. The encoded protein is CASTKTGSNQPQHF.

CDR3 residues: CSVAGGYEQYF. The CDR3 DNA reads TGCAGCGTTGCTGGCGGTTACGAGCAGTACTTC. The gene calls are TRBV29-1 and TRBJ2-7; D ambiguous. Trimming stripped 4 bases from V and 4 bases from J, with 8 bases between. Germline values: CDR1 SQVTM, CDR2 ANQGSEA. This CDR3 spans 11 amino acids.

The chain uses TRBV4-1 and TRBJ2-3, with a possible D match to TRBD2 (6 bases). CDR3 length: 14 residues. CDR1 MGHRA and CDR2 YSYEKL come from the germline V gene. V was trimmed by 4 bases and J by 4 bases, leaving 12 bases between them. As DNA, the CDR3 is TGCGCCAGCAGCCTCCGACTAGTCCCAGATACGCAGTATTTT. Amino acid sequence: CASSLRLVPDTQYF.

This CDR3 reads CASRLGTAKENIQYF. The CDR3 DNA sequence: TGTGCCAGCAGACTCGGGACAGCGAAAGAAAACATTCAGTACTTC. This chain connects TRBV28 to TRBJ2-4; 7 nucleotides line up with TRBD1. The CDR3 contains 15 residues. Germline V CDR1 and CDR2: MDHEN, SYDVKM. J was trimmed by 5 bases and V by 6 bases; bases with no gene match: 10.

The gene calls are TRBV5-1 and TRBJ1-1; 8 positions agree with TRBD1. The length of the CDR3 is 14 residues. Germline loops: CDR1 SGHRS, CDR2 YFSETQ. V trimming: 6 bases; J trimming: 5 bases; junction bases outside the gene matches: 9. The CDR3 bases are TGCGCCAGCACCAATGGACAGGGAGGGACTGAAGCTTTCTTT. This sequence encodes CASTNGQGGTEAFF.

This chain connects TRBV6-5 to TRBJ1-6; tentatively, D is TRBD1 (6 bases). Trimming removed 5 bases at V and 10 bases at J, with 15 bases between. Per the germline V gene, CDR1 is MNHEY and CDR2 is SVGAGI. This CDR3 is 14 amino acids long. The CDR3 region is CASSTDLDSSPLHF. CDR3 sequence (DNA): TGTGCCAGCAGTACAGACCTGGACAGCTCACCCCTCCACTTT.

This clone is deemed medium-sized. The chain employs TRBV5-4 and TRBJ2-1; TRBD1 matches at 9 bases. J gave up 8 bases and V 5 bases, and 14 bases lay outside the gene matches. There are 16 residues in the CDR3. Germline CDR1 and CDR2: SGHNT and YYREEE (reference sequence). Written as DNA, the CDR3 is TGTGCCAGCAGAAAACCTCCGGGACAGGGTAAGGATGAGCAGTTCTTC. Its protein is CASRKPPGQGKDEQFF.

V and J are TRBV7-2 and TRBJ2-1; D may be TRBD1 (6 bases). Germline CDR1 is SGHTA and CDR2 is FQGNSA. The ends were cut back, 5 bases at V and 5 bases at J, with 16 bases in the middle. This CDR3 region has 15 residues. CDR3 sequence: CASSTYQGKDNEQFF. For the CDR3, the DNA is TGTGCCAGCAGCACGTACCAGGGGAAAGACAATGAGCAGTTCTTC.

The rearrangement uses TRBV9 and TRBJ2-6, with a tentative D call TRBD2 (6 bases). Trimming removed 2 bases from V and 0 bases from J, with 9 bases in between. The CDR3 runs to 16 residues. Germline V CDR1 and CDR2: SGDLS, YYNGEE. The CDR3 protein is CASSVSGSSGANVLTF. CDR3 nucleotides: TGTGCCAGCAGCGTTTCCGGGAGCTCTGGGGCCAACGTCCTGACTTTC.

CDR3 in amino acids: CASSLTRNTEAFF. CDR3 DNA: TGTGCCAGCTCACTTACACGGAACACTGAAGCTTTCTTT. The chain links TRBV18 to TRBJ1-1; D ambiguous. The CDR3 covers 13 residues. Germline CDR1 KGHSH, CDR2 LQKENI. Trimming cost V 4 bases and J 1 base, with 7 bases left between them.

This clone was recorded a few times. CDR3 region: CASSLVVSQLNSGANVLTF. In DNA, the CDR3 is TGCGCCAGCAGCTTGGTAGTCTCACAGCTCAACTCTGGGGCCAACGTCCTGACTTTC. The chain joins TRBV5-1 to TRBJ2-6, with D hard to call. Germline CDR1 and CDR2: SGHRS and YFSETQ. The CDR3 consists of 19 residues. V was clipped by 0 bases and J by 0 bases, with 16 bases between them.

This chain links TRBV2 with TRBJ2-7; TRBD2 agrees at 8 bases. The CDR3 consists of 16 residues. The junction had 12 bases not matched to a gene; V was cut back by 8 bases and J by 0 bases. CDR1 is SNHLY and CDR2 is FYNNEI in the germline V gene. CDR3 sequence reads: CASSGAGAGASYEQYF. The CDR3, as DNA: TGTGCCAGCTCTGGAGCGGGAGCGGGGGCCTCCTACGAGCAGTACTTC.

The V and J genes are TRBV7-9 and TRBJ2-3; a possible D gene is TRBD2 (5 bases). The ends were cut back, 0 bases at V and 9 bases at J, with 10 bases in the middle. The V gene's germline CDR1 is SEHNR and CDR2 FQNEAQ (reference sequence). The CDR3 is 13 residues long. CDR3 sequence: CASSLALAQTQYF. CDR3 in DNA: TGTGCCAGCAGCTTAGCTCTAGCCCAGACGCAGTATTTT. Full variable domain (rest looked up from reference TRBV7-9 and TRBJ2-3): DTGVSQNPRHKITKRGQNVTFRCDPISEHNRLYWYRQTLGQGPEFLTYFQNEAQLEKSRLLSDRFSAERPKGSFSTLEIQRTEQGDSAMYLCASSLALAQTQYFGPGTRLTVL.

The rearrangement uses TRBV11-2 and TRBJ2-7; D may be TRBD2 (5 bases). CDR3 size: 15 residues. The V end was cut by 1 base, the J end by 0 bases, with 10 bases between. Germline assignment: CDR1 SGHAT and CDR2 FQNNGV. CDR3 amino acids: CASSLGGSFSYEQYF. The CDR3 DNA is TGTGCCAGCAGCTTAGGCGGGTCTTTCTCCTACGAGCAGTACTTC. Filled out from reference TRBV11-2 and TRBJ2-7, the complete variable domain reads EAGVAQSPRYKIIEKRQSVAFWCNPISGHATLYWYQQILGQGPKLLIQFQNNGVVDDSQLPKDRFSAERLKGVDSTLKIQPAKLEDSAVYLCASSLGGSFSYEQYFGPGTRLTVT.

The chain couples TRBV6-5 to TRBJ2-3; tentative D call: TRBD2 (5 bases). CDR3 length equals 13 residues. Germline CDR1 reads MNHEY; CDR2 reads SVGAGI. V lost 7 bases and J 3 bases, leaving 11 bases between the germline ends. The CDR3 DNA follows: TGTGCCAGCAACCCCTCGGGGACAGATACGCAGTATTTT. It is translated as CASNPSGTDTQYF.

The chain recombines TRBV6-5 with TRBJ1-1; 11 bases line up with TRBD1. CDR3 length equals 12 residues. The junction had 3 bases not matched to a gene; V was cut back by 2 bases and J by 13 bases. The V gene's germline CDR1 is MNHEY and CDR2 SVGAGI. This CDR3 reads CASSYGTGGVFF. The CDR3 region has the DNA TGTGCCAGCAGTTACGGGACAGGGGGGGTTTTCTTT.

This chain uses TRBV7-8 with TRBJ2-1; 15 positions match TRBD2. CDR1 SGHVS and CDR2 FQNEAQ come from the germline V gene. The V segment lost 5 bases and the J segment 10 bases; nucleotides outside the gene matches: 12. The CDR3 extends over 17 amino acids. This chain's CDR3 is CASSHPPGLAGGPEQFF. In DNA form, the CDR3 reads TGTGCCAGCAGCCATCCACCCGGACTAGCGGGGGGGCCCGAGCAGTTCTTC.

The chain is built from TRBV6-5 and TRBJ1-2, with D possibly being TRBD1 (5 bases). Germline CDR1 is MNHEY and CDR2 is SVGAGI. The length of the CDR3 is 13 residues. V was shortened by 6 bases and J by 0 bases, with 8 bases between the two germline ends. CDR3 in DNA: TGTGCCAGCAGGGACACCGCTAACTATGGCTACACCTTC. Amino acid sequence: CASRDTANYGYTF.

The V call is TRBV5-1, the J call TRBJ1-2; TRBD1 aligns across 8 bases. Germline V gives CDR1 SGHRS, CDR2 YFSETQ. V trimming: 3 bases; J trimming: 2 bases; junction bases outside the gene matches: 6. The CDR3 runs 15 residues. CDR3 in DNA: TGCGCCAGCAGCTGGGGACAGGCAAAAAACTATGGCTACACCTTC. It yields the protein CASSWGQAKNYGYTF.

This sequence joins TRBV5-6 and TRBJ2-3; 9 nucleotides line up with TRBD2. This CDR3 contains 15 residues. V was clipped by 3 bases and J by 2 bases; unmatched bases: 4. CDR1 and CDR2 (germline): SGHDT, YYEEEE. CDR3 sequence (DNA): TGTGCCAGCAGCTATCTAGCGGGGATCACAGATACGCAGTATTTT. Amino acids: CASSYLAGITDTQYF. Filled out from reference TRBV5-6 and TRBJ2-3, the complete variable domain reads DAGVTQSPTHLIKTRGQQVTLRCSPKSGHDTVSWYQQALGQGPQFIFQYYEEEERQRGNFPDRFSGHQFPNYSSELNVNALLLGDSALYLCASSYLAGITDTQYFGPGTRLTVL.

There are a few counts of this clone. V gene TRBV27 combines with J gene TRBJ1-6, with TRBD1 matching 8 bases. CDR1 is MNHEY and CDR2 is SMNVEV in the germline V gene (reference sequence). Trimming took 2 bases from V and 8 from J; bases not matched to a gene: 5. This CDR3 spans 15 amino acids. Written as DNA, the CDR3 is TGTGCCAGCAGTTTACGCACAGGGGGTGATTCACCCCTCCACTTT. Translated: CASSLRTGGDSPLHF.